The source of this T cell receptor (beta chain) is a study of CD8+ T cells in alopecia areata. Study summary: Treated patients were given 5 to 10 mg oral tofacitinib twice daily.

RNA was isolated and reverse transcribed to cDNA, the sequencing template. The table came from immunoSEQ multiplex PCR; TCRdb's copy has only in-frame clones and leaves some out. The data contain more than 2,500 clones, approximately 79% of them singletons. The sample's treatment: oral pan-JAK inhibitor, 5-10 mg twice daily. Peripheral blood, together with lesional scalp punch biopsies, was collected from alopecia areata patients. From germline, CDR1 is SNHLY and CDR2 FYNNEI. Trimming removed 3 bases at V and 1 base at J, with 15 bases between. The CDR3 is 16 amino acids. V gene TRBV2 combines with J gene TRBJ1-1; D unresolved. The sequence derives from a human donor with alopecia areata. Specimen: skin, collected at week 24, from a patient treated with tofacitinib. CDR3 nucleotides: TGTGCCAGCAGTGAGCCCAAGACCTACAGGAACACTGAAGCTTTCTTT. Its translation is CASSEPKTYRNTEAFF.